Listed here are 20 T cell receptor beta chains from one sample, sequenced in a study of blood T cell repertoires in COVID-19. The repertoire was sequenced with immunoSEQ multiplex PCR; TCRdb's copy has only in-frame clones and lacks some. This table has tens of thousands of clones, around four fifths appearing once. Specimen: peripheral blood. The source of these receptors is a woman aged 45-60 years with active or convalescent COVID-19.

The genes are TRBV30 and TRBJ2-1, with 10 bases lining up with TRBD1. CDR1 and CDR2 (germline): GTSNPN, SVGIG (reference sequence). With V trimmed by 4 bases and J by 12 bases, 12 bases remained unmatched. CDR3 length: 14 amino acids. The CDR3 loop is CAWTIGQGVLGQFF. In DNA, the CDR3 is TGTGCCTGGACCATAGGACAGGGGGTTCTTGGGCAGTTCTTC.

The genes are TRBV19 and TRBJ2-2; 12 bases agree with TRBD2. The CDR3 sequence is 17 residues long. J was trimmed by 6 bases and V by 3 bases; bases with no gene match: 8. CDR1 and CDR2 (germline): LNHDA, SQIVND (reference sequence). The CDR3 DNA follows: TGTGCCAGTAGTATGGTTCTAGCGGGAGGGCCGTCCGGGGAGCTGTTTTTT. Translated: CASSMVLAGGPSGELFF.

The chain carries TRBV7-9 and TRBJ2-7; TRBD1 aligns across 7 bases. Per germline, CDR1 SEHNR and CDR2 FQNEAQ (reference sequence). This CDR3 comprises 15 residues. The V gene end was trimmed by 6 bases and the J gene end by 6 bases; junction bases not matched to a gene: 14. The CDR3 protein is CASRPPWDSAAEQYF. The CDR3 DNA is TGTGCCAGCAGGCCCCCCTGGGACAGCGCTGCCGAGCAGTACTTC. Variable domain in full (rest from reference TRBV7-9 and TRBJ2-7): DTGVSQNPRHKITKRGQNVTFRCDPISEHNRLYWYRQTLGQGPEFLTYFQNEAQLEKSRLLSDRFSAERPKGSFSTLEIQRTEQGDSAMYLCASRPPWDSAAEQYFGPGTRLTVT.

J is TRBJ2-2 and V is TRBV5-1; D remains unclear. The CDR3 has 13 amino acids. The V gene lost 2 bases and the J gene lost 4 bases, with 6 bases spanning the gap. The germline gives CDR1 SGHRS, CDR2 YFSETQ. CDR3 amino acids: CASSFPGTGELFF. In nucleotides, the CDR3 is TGCGCCAGCAGCTTCCCGGGCACCGGGGAGCTGTTTTTT.

The V call is TRBV5-1, the J call TRBJ1-1, with TRBD1 identical over 8 bases. Germline lookup yields CDR1 SGHRS and CDR2 YFSETQ. This CDR3 is 13 amino acids long. V shed 4 bases, J shed 9 bases, and the junction held 8 bases outside the gene matches. The CDR3: CASSPTGVGKAFF. Written as DNA, the CDR3 is TGCGCCAGCAGCCCGACAGGGGTGGGGAAAGCTTTCTTT.

In DNA, the CDR3 is TGTGCCAGCAGTCCCCCGGTTTCAGGGGCGTTCGGCTACACCTTC. Translation: CASSPPVSGAFGYTF. The rearrangement uses TRBV6-6 and TRBJ1-2; the D gene is possibly TRBD1 (6 bases). The CDR3 is 15 amino acids. V lost 5 bases and J 8 bases, leaving 21 bases between the germline ends. The V gene's germline CDR1 is MNHNY and CDR2 SVGAGI (reference sequence).

This chain uses TRBV21-1 with TRBJ2-5; the DNA was not used to check the table's D call, TRBD2. TRBV21-1 is a known pseudogene. The CDR3 contains 16 residues. CDR3 sequence: CASRYFDQAGEETQYF. The CDR3 region has the DNA TGTGCCAGCAGATATTTCGATCAAGCGGGAGAAGAGACCCAGTACTTC.

The chain has TRBV5-1 and TRBJ2-3; 7 positions agree with TRBD1. The CDR3 length is 15 residues. The trim removed 0 bases at V and 3 bases at J, leaving 4 bases unmatched. Germline-derived CDR1 and CDR2 are SGHRS and YFSETQ. CDR3 nucleotide sequence: TGCGCCAGCAGCTTGGTTGGGACAGTGACAGATACGCAGTATTTT. As protein: CASSLVGTVTDTQYF.

This rearrangement joins TRBV4-1 to TRBJ1-2; 9 nucleotides agree with TRBD1. The CDR3 consists of 14 residues. With 1 base clipped from V and 8 bases from J, the junction kept 5 bases outside the gene matches. Per the germline V gene, CDR1 is MGHRA and CDR2 is YSYEKL. CDR3 sequence reads: CASSQAGTGRGYTF. CDR3 bases: TGCGCCAGCAGCCAAGCCGGGACAGGGCGCGGCTACACCTTC.

This rearrangement joins TRBV3-1 (or the pseudogene TRBV3-2) to TRBJ1-2, with 12 nucleotides matching TRBD1. Germline-derived CDR1 and CDR2 are LGHDT and YNNKEL (reference sequence). CDR3 size: 15 residues. Trimming took 5 bases from V and 6 from J; bases not matched to a gene: 7. The CDR3 protein is CASSAGQGARDGYTF. CDR3 coding DNA: TGTGCCAGCAGCGCGGGACAGGGGGCGAGGGATGGCTACACCTTC.

In its sample, this clone was seen a few times. The chain recombines TRBV5-4 with TRBJ2-7, with a weak D call TRBD2 (6 bases). Germline lookup yields CDR1 SGHNT and CDR2 YYREEE (reference sequence). The CDR3 covers 14 residues. Trimming removed 3 bases from V and 2 bases from J, with 12 bases in between. CDR3 DNA sequence: TGTGCCAGCAGCTCGGGAGTTGGCCCCTACGAGCAGTACTTC. Its protein product is CASSSGVGPYEQYF.

The rearrangement joins TRBV6-5 to TRBJ2-5; possibly TRBD2 for D (5 bases). V gave up 8 bases and J gave up 5 bases, with 15 bases separating them. Germline-derived CDR1 and CDR2 are MNHEY and SVGAGI. There are 13 residues in the CDR3. This CDR3 is CASGRTSGETQYF. The DNA of the CDR3 is TGTGCCAGCGGGCGGACCTCGGGGGAGACCCAGTACTTC.

This sequence joins TRBV5-5 and TRBJ1-5; D possibly corresponds to TRBD1 (6 bases). The germline V gene has CDR1 SGHKS and CDR2 YYEKEE (reference sequence). This CDR3 comprises 15 residues. V shed 3 bases and J shed 7 bases, with 17 bases lying between them. The CDR3 is CASSSLPDRIQPQHF. CDR3 DNA: TGTGCCAGCAGCTCACTCCCAGACAGGATCCAGCCCCAGCATTTT. Variable domain in full (rest from reference TRBV5-5 and TRBJ1-5): DAGVTQSPTHLIKTRGQQVTLRCSPISGHKSVSWYQQVLGQGPQFIFQYYEKEERGRGNFPDRFSARQFPNYSSELNVNALLLGDSALYLCASSSLPDRIQPQHFGDGTRLSIL.

This clone was seen only once. The chain uses TRBV5-5 and TRBJ1-1, with D possibly TRBD1 on 6 matching bases. This CDR3 has 12 amino acids. The V gene lost 9 bases and the J gene lost 1 base, with 10 bases spanning the gap. From germline, CDR1 is SGHKS and CDR2 YYEKEE (reference sequence). CDR3: CATRTANTEAFF. In DNA, the CDR3 is TGTGCCACAAGGACAGCGAACACTGAAGCTTTCTTT.

The chain carries TRBV5-1 and TRBJ2-2; 9 bases agree with TRBD1. The CDR3 consists of 16 residues. The germline V gene encodes CDR1 SGHRS and CDR2 YFSETQ. J gave up 5 bases and V 2 bases, and 7 bases lay outside the gene matches. CDR3: CASSLSGTGTTGELFF. The CDR3 nucleotides read TGCGCCAGCAGCTTATCCGGGACAGGGACGACCGGGGAGCTGTTTTTT.

The gene calls are TRBV7-2 and TRBJ2-7; D call uncertain. Between the trimmed V and J ends, which lost 5 bases and 0 bases, there was a span of 11 bases. Germline CDR1 reads SGHTA; CDR2 reads FQGNSA. The CDR3 contains 14 residues. CDR3 residues: CASSADFSSYEQYF. In DNA form, the CDR3 reads TGTGCCAGCAGCGCCGACTTTAGCTCCTACGAGCAGTACTTC.

CDR3 sequence: CSASGGGSENIQYF. CDR3 coding DNA: TGCAGTGCTAGTGGCGGCGGGAGCGAAAACATTCAGTACTTC. The chain employs TRBV20-1 and TRBJ2-4, with 7 bases identical to TRBD2. The length of the CDR3 is 14 residues. Trimming removed 3 bases from V and 5 bases from J; junction bases left unmatched: 7. Germline CDR1 DFQATT, CDR2 SNEGSKA (reference sequence).

The chain couples TRBV19 to TRBJ1-2; 8 bases agree with TRBD1. Germline V gene sequence: CDR1 LNHDA, CDR2 SQIVND (reference sequence). This CDR3 contains 14 residues. J lost 8 bases, V lost 7 bases, and 12 bases had no gene match. CDR3 nucleotide sequence: TGTGCCAGTACCAGACAGGGGACGACTGGAGGCTACACCTTC. Its translation: CASTRQGTTGGYTF.

V gene TRBV28 combines with J gene TRBJ1-2; maybe TRBD1 (6 bases). This CDR3 contains 15 residues. The V end was cut by 6 bases, the J end by 2 bases, with 16 bases between. Looked up from germline, CDR1 is MDHEN and CDR2 is SYDVKM. This chain's CDR3 is CASRSTGTVNYGYTF. CDR3 nucleotides: TGTGCCAGCAGATCTACAGGGACGGTCAACTATGGCTACACCTTC.

This clone was counted a few times. The chain employs TRBV20-1 and TRBJ2-1; D not certain. CDR1 is DFQATT, CDR2 SNEGSKA, per germline (reference sequence). The V gene lost 3 bases and the J gene lost 6 bases, with 9 bases spanning the gap. This CDR3 has 12 amino acids. The CDR3 DNA reads as TGCAGTGCTAGTCTGCAGTCCAATGAGCAGTTCTTC. Protein sequence: CSASLQSNEQFF.